This T cell receptor (beta chain) was identified in a study of blood T cells in healthy people across ages. The study's findings and limits: Investigators viewed diversity estimates from one million T cells as underestimates, the study reported.

Turning to this clonotype: Its antigen is not identified.

Through a sample-barcoded 5' primer and a J-beta primer mix, a second PCR was run for roughly 7 to 11 cycles. Each CDR3 protein gets one entry after TCRdb re-called the 5' RACE reads with MiXCR. The sample holds more than 800,000 distinct CDR3 sequences, more than 25% seen once. The sample, approximately 11 milliliters of peripheral blood, was drawn from each donor. Germline V gene lookup returns CDR1 DFQATT and CDR2 SNEGSKA (reference sequence). This CDR3 has 11 amino acids. Trimming took off 6 bases at V and 2 bases at J, with 7 bases between the two ends. The chain combines TRBV20-1 with TRBJ2-5; D is unresolved. The clonotype comes from a woman aged 80 or over in good health. Material for sequencing was blood. The CDR3 DNA sequence: TGCAGTGCCGGAATTCAAGAGACCCAGTACTTC. Translating gives CSAGIQETQYF.